This T cell receptor (beta chain) was sequenced for a study of shared clonotypes between healthy human individuals. Comment on this clone: Antigen unknown.

Profiling relied on immunoSEQ multiplex PCR, and the TCRdb table lists in-frame clones only, not all of them. Among 650,000 to 750,000 clones listed, around 72% were seen once. The CDR3 runs 15 residues. Germline values: CDR1 SGHTS, CDR2 YDEGEE. Trimming took 4 bases from V and 1 from J; bases not matched to a gene: 5. Whole-study results and caveats: Represented diversity (both genetic and exposure-history) was limited by the small number of donors.

The sequenced material came from memory CD4+ T cells sorted from blood. Subset given: CD45RA-negative fraction. This clonotype originated in a woman in her twenties or thirties in good health. V gene TRBV5-8 combines with J gene TRBJ2-7; 10 bases line up with TRBD1. In nucleotides, the CDR3 is TGTGCCAGCAGCCTCGGACAGGGGGGTTCCTACGAGCAGTACTTC. Translation gives CASSLGQGGSYEQYF.